Described below is a single T cell receptor (beta chain) sequence and its context. The data stem from a study of radiotherapy plus CTLA-4 blockade in lung cancer. About the research overall: For approximately 19% of patients, objective responses occurred, and 30% to 35% had disease control.

The method was immunoSEQ multiplex PCR; TCRdb's version includes in-frame clones alone and lacks a portion of them. The repertoire holds approximately 50,000 clones, with 75% to 90% as singletons. This TCR was recovered from a human donor with non-small cell lung cancer that progressed on radiotherapy plus ipilimumab. Some clones in this sample may be carry-over from other donors' samples. The sample here was peripheral blood, taken from a patient treated with radiotherapy plus ipilimumab.

The CDR3 sequence is CASSLDRVSYEQYF. The CDR3 nucleotides read TGTGCCAGCAGCTTAGACAGGGTCTCCTACGAGCAGTACTTC. The chain joins TRBV7-9 to TRBJ2-7; D is perhaps TRBD1 (6 bases). V was trimmed by 1 base and J by 0 bases, leaving 7 bases between them. Germline values: CDR1 SEHNR, CDR2 FQNEAQ (reference sequence). This CDR3 is 14 amino acids long.